This T cell receptor beta chain was recovered during a study of OX40 agonist ivuxolimab in advanced cancers. Study context: At 0.01 to 10 mg/kg, ivuxolimab was administered intravenously to patients every 2 weeks.

Some clones are missing from TCRdb's copy, which holds only in-frame ones; the method was immunoSEQ multiplex PCR. The sample consists of almost 80,000 clones, roughly 84% of them appearing once. The CDR3 runs 13 residues. Trimming removed 2 bases at V and 3 bases at J, with 7 bases between. Germline-derived CDR1 and CDR2 are SEHNR and FQNEAQ (reference sequence). The input for sequencing was CD4+ or CD8+ T cells sorted from blood, taken in a trial of the OX40 agonist ivuxolimab. The J gene is TRBJ2-5, the V gene TRBV7-9; D may be TRBD1 or TRBD2 (6 bases each). This sequence originates from an adult with an advanced solid tumor such as melanoma, head and neck, liver or kidney cancer. For the CDR3, the DNA is TGTGCCAGCAGCTTAAGGGGGGAAGAGACCCAGTACTTC. This codes for CASSLRGEETQYF. Full variable domain (missing parts from reference TRBV7-9 and TRBJ2-5): DTGVSQNPRHKITKRGQNVTFRCDPISEHNRLYWYRQTLGQGPEFLTYFQNEAQLEKSRLLSDRFSAERPKGSFSTLEIQRTEQGDSAMYLCASSLRGEETQYFGPGTRLLVL.